Sequencing of this T cell receptor beta chain was carried out in a study of cytomegalovirus exposure and HLA in healthy donors. Study-level background: Around 180 million T cells yielded 120 million or so unique TCR beta sequences, as an earlier analysis found. Overall study results and limits: Reported results showed that the classifier diagnosed cytomegalovirus status with high specificity and sensitivity. The Asian-associated ancestry cluster reportedly had fewer N-insertions than the 666-donor mean in a later analysis.

This CDR3 contains 12 residues. Trimming cost V 8 bases and J 4 bases, with 11 bases left between them. Germline V gene data show CDR1 as MNHEY and CDR2 as SMNVEV (reference sequence). A remark on this clone: Its target is unknown.

Researchers ran the PCR with 60 Vbeta and 13 Jbeta primers. This table comes from immunoSEQ multiplex PCR, and its TCRdb copy is limited to in-frame clones, with some not included. The profile shows around 130,000 clones, roughly 72% of them singletons. The clonotype comes from a woman between 45 and 60 years old in good health and CMV-seronegative. The rearrangement links TRBV27 to TRBJ1-1, with D perhaps TRBD1 (5 bases). The sample was PBMCs. The CDR3 nucleotides are TGTGCCAGCTGGGGGGGGTTCACTGAAGCTTTCTTT. Its protein is CASWGGFTEAFF.